Listed here are 4 T cell receptor beta chains from one sample, sequenced in a study of Tregs in tolerant kidney transplant recipients. The table came from immunoSEQ multiplex PCR; TCRdb's copy has only in-frame clones and leaves some out. The sample has some 70,000 clones; 80% to 95% are singletons. The starting material was CD8+ T cells from blood, obtained before the transplant. The receptors stem from a human donor who received a combined kidney and bone marrow transplant.

This chain connects TRBV27 to TRBJ1-5, with TRBD1 as a possible D gene (6 bases). CDR3 length: 13 residues. In germline, CDR1 is MNHEY, CDR2 SMNVEV (reference sequence). The V and J ends lost 5 bases and 6 bases respectively, with 11 bases between them. The CDR3 region is CASSTGYRQPQHF. In DNA form, the CDR3 reads TGTGCCAGCAGTACAGGGTATCGTCAGCCCCAGCATTTT.

J is TRBJ2-1 and V is TRBV27, with 10 bases aligning to TRBD2. CDR3 length equals 17 residues. Germline assignment: CDR1 MNHEY and CDR2 SMNVEV (reference sequence). Trimming cost V 5 bases and J 6 bases; bases outside gene matches: 13. The CDR3 region is CASSATGPSGGANEQFF. The CDR3 DNA sequence: TGTGCCAGCAGTGCCACTGGCCCCAGCGGGGGGGCCAATGAGCAGTTCTTC.

The chain combines TRBV5-1 with TRBJ1-1, with D hard to call. Germline CDR1 and CDR2: SGHRS and YFSETQ. The CDR3 has 11 amino acids. Trimming took off 0 bases at V and 8 bases at J, with 5 bases between the two ends. DNA for the CDR3: TGCGCCAGCAGCTTGGGGCGGGAAGCTTTCTTT. Protein sequence: CASSLGREAFF. Variable domain in full (rest from reference TRBV5-1 and TRBJ1-1): KAGVTQTPRYLIKTRGQQVTLSCSPISGHRSVSWYQQTPGQGLQFLFEYFSETQRNKGNFPGRFSGRQFSNSRSEMNVSTLELGDSALYLCASSLGREAFFGQGTRLTVV.

This clone was recorded once. Other DNA sequences of this sample code for an identical CDR3. The CDR3 DNA reads as TGTGCCAGCACACCGGGACAGGGTGACTATGGCTACACCTTC. Translation gives CASTPGQGDYGYTF. V and J are TRBV7-9 and TRBJ1-2; TRBD1 matches 9 bases. Germline V CDR1 and CDR2: SEHNR, FQNEAQ (reference sequence). The length of the CDR3 is 14 residues. V lost 7 bases and J lost 3; bases outside the gene matches: 6.